This T cell receptor beta chain was sequenced during a study of blood T cell repertoires in COVID-19. Participants came from about 23 US areas, aged about 18 to 95 years. Assignment of participants to cohorts was predicated upon participant-reported clinical history. Data came from immunoSEQ multiplex PCR; TCRdb stores just in-frame clones and leaves some out. Found here are approximately 390,000 clones, over 75% of them singletons; the top ten hold around 2%. This sequence was found in a woman between 40 and 55 years old with acute COVID-19. The sample comprised PBMCs or T cells enriched from blood (not recorded which).

CDR3 amino acids: CARSRRLPSSYEQYF. CDR3 sequence (DNA): TGTGCCAGAAGCCGAAGACTCCCCTCCTCCTACGAGCAGTACTTC. V and J are TRBV5-3 and TRBJ2-7; no clear D gene. TRBV5-3 is flagged as an ORF with uncertain function. This CDR3 is 15 amino acids long. With 4 bases removed from V and 0 bases from J, the gap between germline ends came to 14 bases.